Sequencing of this T cell receptor beta chain was carried out in a study of T cells after yellow fever vaccination (dated by TCRdb to between 2019 and 2020). For the study in its entirety: Libraries from fractions with low cell numbers were prepared with the SMART-Seq v4 Ultra Low Input RNA kit. To follow T-cell clones before and after both primary and booster YFV17D yellow fever vaccination, bulk TCR alpha and beta repertoires underwent longitudinal sequencing. Two healthy male donors, one aged 18 to 30 and one aged 30 to 40 years, were included in the cohort. Blood samples were taken at several timepoints before and after primary and secondary immunization, and bulk PBMC replicates and cell subsets were isolated. The paper as a whole reports these results and caveats: Computational filtering was needed because FACS-sorted repertoires could contain abundant contaminating clonotypes from the bulk population. Most clones expanded after primary vaccination were re-detected after the booster (almost 97% of CD4 and about nine tenths of CD8), suggesting broad memory maintenance. Because the study included only two donors, the extent to which the findings can be generalized is limited. A small share of clonotypes was detected in both CD4 and CD8 compartments, with the overlap likely arising from convergent recombination. The secondary T-cell response was weaker than the primary response but faster, peaking on day 5 instead of day 15.

Sequencing took place on an Illumina NovaSeq 6000. Synthesis of TCR cDNA relied on 5'RACE template switching, a step that introduced a universal primer site along with unique molecular identifiers. Priming for cDNA synthesis came from both the TCR alpha and TCR beta constant segments. Library amplification involved two PCR steps, and the second step added sample barcodes and sequencing adapters. Libraries were sequenced on Illumina HiSeq 2500 (2x100 bp) or NovaSeq (2x150 bp). Regarding the original processing steps: Demultiplexing of reads and collapsing into UMI consensus sequences were performed with MIGEC, and V(D)J alignment was carried out with MiXCR. Using edgeR on replicate PBMC samples, clonotypes were called vaccine-responding if FDR was below 0.01 and the log2 fold change was above 5 up to day 15. Bulk clonotypes were assigned CD4 or CD8 identity according to which sequenced CD4 or CD8 repertoire held them at higher abundance. TCRdb itself trimmed the public reads at Q25 with fastp, ran MiXCR and retained productive beta chains. Each CDR3 protein appears once, grouped with its most common genes and DNA. Clone size and V and J calls follow TCRdb, not the original study. The sample table holds about 210,000 distinct CDR3 sequences, of which roughly 3% were seen once. Around 3.3% of the sample comes from the top ten.

In the germline V gene (reference sequence), CDR1 corresponds to DFQATT and CDR2 to SNEGSKA. There are 11 amino acids in the CDR3, from cysteine to valine inclusive. Kept here is only the CDR3 DNA, which spans 33 bases and is read in frame from base 1. This sample's treatment or condition label indicates: live attenuated yellow fever vaccine strain. PBMCs were isolated from peripheral blood using a standard Ficoll-Paque protocol. CD4 and CD8 T-cell fractions were isolated with Dynabeads CD4 and CD8 positive selection kits. TriZol was used to extract RNA from bulk PBMCs, from CD4 and CD8 fractions, and from dextramer-positive and dextramer-negative fractions. This clonotype was picked up many times. There is no known antigen for this receptor. Base qualities are not recorded, but no much larger clone differs from it by a single base.

Here the sequenced sample was CD4+ T cells sorted from PBMCs, taken 10 days after the yellow fever booster vaccination. This receptor was taken from a young man who received the YFV17D yellow fever vaccine. Here the chain combines TRBV20-1 and TRBJ2-7, with 8 bases matching TRBD1. The CDR3 amino acid sequence is: CSAYGQGLYLV. The DNA sequence is TGCAGTGCTTATGGACAGGGCCTCTACCTTGTC.